This is a list of T cell receptor beta chains from one sample in a study of CD8 T cells in Susac syndrome. TCRdb reprocessed the immunoSEQ multiplex PCR reads via MiXCR and lists one record per CDR3 protein. The repertoire holds 100,000 to 150,000 distinct CDR3 sequences, with 90% to 95% as singletons. Sequencing was carried out using CD4+ T cells from PBMCs. These receptors were taken from a human donor in good health. CDR3s include the opening cysteine and the closing phenylalanine or tryptophan. The order of the fields is CDR3 protein, CDR3 DNA, V gene, D gene, J gene, clone size. A D gene is named only where the DNA matches it firmly. The size of a clone is reported for some rows only, either as once, few or many, or as a class for expanded clones.

CDR3 protein: CASSRNTGELFF; CDR3 DNA: TGTGCCAGCAGCCGGAACACCGGGGAGCTGTTTTTT; V gene: TRBV3-1; D gene: .; J gene: TRBJ2-2; clone size: .
CDR3 protein: CASSFGLAGAPSYEQYF; CDR3 DNA: TGCGCCAGCAGCTTTGGACTAGCGGGAGCGCCCTCCTACGAGCAGTACTTC; V gene: TRBV5-1; D gene: TRBD2; J gene: TRBJ2-7; clone size: .
CDR3 protein: CASSLDIDTQYF; CDR3 DNA: TGTGCCAGCAGCTTAGACATAGATACGCAGTATTTT; V gene: TRBV7-2; D gene: .; J gene: TRBJ2-3; clone size: .
CDR3 protein: CASIVMCLEQYF; CDR3 DNA: TGTGCCAGCATAGTAATGTGTCTCGAGCAGTACTTC; V gene: TRBV6-8; D gene: .; J gene: TRBJ2-7; clone size: .
CDR3 protein: CASSTVDRGRSQPQHF; CDR3 DNA: TGTGCCAGTAGTACAGTTGACAGGGGGCGCAGCCAGCCCCAGCATTTT; V gene: TRBV19; D gene: TRBD1; J gene: TRBJ1-5; clone size: .
CDR3 protein: CAISGLAGATSNEQFF; CDR3 DNA: TGTGCCATCAGTGGGTTAGCGGGAGCGACCTCCAATGAGCAGTTCTTC; V gene: TRBV10-3; D gene: TRBD2; J gene: TRBJ2-1; clone size: once
CDR3 protein: CASIDTGEAFF; CDR3 DNA: TGTGCCAGCATCGACACCGGCGAAGCTTTCTTT; V gene: TRBV6-1; D gene: .; J gene: TRBJ1-1; clone size: few
CDR3 protein: CSVEGQAVRETQYF; CDR3 DNA: TGCAGCGTTGAAGGACAGGCCGTGAGGGAGACCCAGTACTTC; V gene: TRBV29-1; D gene: .; J gene: TRBJ2-5; clone size: .
CDR3 protein: CASSPRWGQETQYF; CDR3 DNA: TGTGCCAGCAGCCCTCGGTGGGGGCAAGAGACCCAGTACTTC; V gene: TRBV5-4; D gene: .; J gene: TRBJ2-5; clone size: .
CDR3 protein: CASSGAGQGGTDTQYF; CDR3 DNA: TGTGCCAGCAGCGGGGCGGGACAGGGTGGCACAGATACGCAGTATTTT; V gene: TRBV6-1; D gene: TRBD1; J gene: TRBJ2-3; clone size: .
CDR3 protein: CASSPGLSSYEQYF; CDR3 DNA: TGTGCCAGTAGTCCGGGGCTCTCCTCCTACGAGCAGTACTTC; V gene: TRBV19; D gene: .; J gene: TRBJ2-7; clone size: .
CDR3 protein: CASSRGLAQNTGELFF; CDR3 DNA: TGTGCCAGCAGCCGGGGACTAGCCCAGAACACCGGGGAGCTGTTTTTT; V gene: TRBV5-4; D gene: TRBD2; J gene: TRBJ2-2; clone size: once
CDR3 protein: CASSQDGRLGTDTQYF; CDR3 DNA: TGCGCCAGCAGCCAAGACGGCAGGCTGGGCACAGATACGCAGTATTTT; V gene: TRBV4-1; D gene: .; J gene: TRBJ2-3; clone size: .
CDR3 protein: CASSEPFGELFF; CDR3 DNA: TGTGCCAGCAGTGAACCCTTTGGGGAGCTGTTTTTT; V gene: TRBV25-1; D gene: .; J gene: TRBJ2-2; clone size: .
CDR3 protein: CASSPPSGEHYGYTF; CDR3 DNA: TGTGCCAGCTCACCACCGTCAGGGGAACACTATGGCTACACCTTC; V gene: TRBV18; D gene: .; J gene: TRBJ1-2; clone size: .
CDR3 protein: CASRVGLLYEQYF; CDR3 DNA: TGTGCCAGCAGGGTGGGACTCCTCTACGAGCAGTACTTC; V gene: TRBV28; D gene: .; J gene: TRBJ2-7; clone size: .
CDR3 protein: CASRDRVISSYEQYF; CDR3 DNA: TGTGCCAGCAGAGACAGGGTTATCTCCTCCTACGAGCAGTACTTC; V gene: TRBV6-5; D gene: TRBD1; J gene: TRBJ2-7; clone size: .
CDR3 protein: CASRQSGRTDTQYF; CDR3 DNA: TGTGCCAGCAGACAGTCGGGAAGGACAGATACGCAGTATTTT; V gene: TRBV6-5; D gene: .; J gene: TRBJ2-3; clone size: .
CDR3 protein: CASSYSMQEAFF; CDR3 DNA: TGTGCCAGCAGTTACTCGATGCAGGAAGCTTTCTTT; V gene: TRBV6-5; D gene: .; J gene: TRBJ1-1; clone size: .
CDR3 protein: CASSFVGPHTDTQYF; CDR3 DNA: TGTGCCAGCAGTTTCGTCGGCCCCCACACAGATACGCAGTATTTT; V gene: TRBV28; D gene: .; J gene: TRBJ2-3; clone size: .
CDR3 protein: CASSEGLARETQYF; CDR3 DNA: TGCGCCAGCAGTGAGGGGCTAGCAAGGGAGACCCAGTACTTC; V gene: TRBV10-2; D gene: .; J gene: TRBJ2-5; clone size: .
CDR3 protein: CASSQEGTYTGELFF; CDR3 DNA: TGTGCCAGCAGCCAAGAAGGGACTTACACCGGGGAGCTGTTTTTT; V gene: TRBV3-1; D gene: .; J gene: TRBJ2-2; clone size: .
CDR3 protein: CASTLGSGNEQFF; CDR3 DNA: TGTGCCAGCACCCTGGGTAGCGGTAATGAGCAGTTCTTC; V gene: TRBV5-6; D gene: .; J gene: TRBJ2-1; clone size: once
CDR3 protein: CATSRGLTYNEQFF; CDR3 DNA: TGTGCCACCTCCCGGGGCCTGACCTACAATGAGCAGTTCTTC; V gene: TRBV19; D gene: .; J gene: TRBJ2-1; clone size: few
CDR3 protein: CASSLGQGFQNIQYF; CDR3 DNA: TGTGCCAGCAGTTTGGGACAGGGCTTCCAAAACATTCAGTACTTC; V gene: TRBV28; D gene: TRBD1; J gene: TRBJ2-4; clone size: .
CDR3 protein: CASSFQSGSTIRNEQFF; CDR3 DNA: TGTGCCAGCAGCTTCCAAAGCGGGAGTACCATCCGCAATGAGCAGTTCTTC; V gene: TRBV7-2; D gene: TRBD2; J gene: TRBJ2-1; clone size: .
CDR3 protein: CASSQESQSAFF; CDR3 DNA: TGTGCCAGCAGCCAAGAGTCGCAGTCAGCTTTCTTT; V gene: TRBV4-2; D gene: .; J gene: TRBJ1-1; clone size: once
CDR3 protein: CASSYSRDRGSGELFF; CDR3 DNA: TGTGCCAGCAGTTACTCTCGCGACAGGGGATCCGGGGAGCTGTTTTTT; V gene: TRBV6-5; D gene: TRBD1; J gene: TRBJ2-2; clone size: .
CDR3 protein: CASSQAQIAYEQYF; CDR3 DNA: TGCGCCAGCAGCCAAGCACAAATTGCCTACGAGCAGTACTTC; V gene: TRBV4-1; D gene: .; J gene: TRBJ2-7; clone size: .
CDR3 protein: CASSLRESGANVLTF; CDR3 DNA: TGCGCCAGCAGCCTCAGGGAGTCTGGGGCCAACGTCCTGACTTTC; V gene: TRBV4-1; D gene: .; J gene: TRBJ2-6; clone size: .
CDR3 protein: CASSQVEGIIDEQYF; CDR3 DNA: TGTGCCAGCAGCCAAGTTGAGGGGATCATCGACGAGCAGTACTTC; V gene: TRBV14; D gene: .; J gene: TRBJ2-7; clone size: .
CDR3 protein: CASSSDGYGYTF; CDR3 DNA: TGCGCCAGCAGCTCGGACGGTTATGGCTACACCTTC; V gene: TRBV5-1; D gene: .; J gene: TRBJ1-2; clone size: .
CDR3 protein: CAWTGTFGEAFF; CDR3 DNA: TGTGCCTGGACCGGGACCTTTGGGGAAGCTTTCTTT; V gene: TRBV30; D gene: .; J gene: TRBJ1-1; clone size: .
CDR3 protein: CASTYGDTNTGELFF; CDR3 DNA: TGTGCCAGCACCTACGGGGACACGAACACCGGGGAGCTGTTTTTT; V gene: TRBV6-6; D gene: .; J gene: TRBJ2-2; clone size: .
CDR3 protein: CSVDVRGNEQFF; CDR3 DNA: TGCAGCGTTGACGTTAGGGGGAATGAGCAGTTCTTC; V gene: TRBV29-1; D gene: .; J gene: TRBJ2-1; clone size: .
CDR3 protein: CASSLWTIRNEQFF; CDR3 DNA: TGCGCCAGCAGCCTATGGACTATACGCAATGAGCAGTTCTTC; V gene: TRBV5-1; D gene: .; J gene: TRBJ2-1; clone size: .
CDR3 protein: CATSRRGRTDYEQYF; CDR3 DNA: TGTGCCACCAGCAGGAGGGGTAGGACAGACTACGAGCAGTACTTC; V gene: TRBV15; D gene: .; J gene: TRBJ2-7; clone size: .
CDR3 protein: CASYNKAITEAFF; CDR3 DNA: TGCGCCAGCTATAACAAGGCGATCACTGAAGCTTTCTTT; V gene: TRBV23-1; D gene: .; J gene: TRBJ1-1; clone size: once
CDR3 protein: CSASYQRKNIQYF; CDR3 DNA: TGCAGTGCTAGTTACCAGCGGAAAAACATTCAGTACTTC; V gene: TRBV20-1; D gene: .; J gene: TRBJ2-4; clone size: .
CDR3 protein: CASRSSGPIRWEQYF; CDR3 DNA: TGTGCCAGTCGGTCATCGGGGCCTATCCGTTGGGAGCAGTACTTC; V gene: TRBV25-1; D gene: .; J gene: TRBJ2-7; clone size: .
CDR3 protein: CASSLTSGGPTDTQYF; CDR3 DNA: TGTGCCAGCAGCCTGACTAGCGGGGGACCCACAGATACGCAGTATTTT; V gene: TRBV3-1; D gene: TRBD2; J gene: TRBJ2-3; clone size: .
CDR3 protein: CASSLLTSGSQETQYF; CDR3 DNA: TGCGCCAGCAGCTTACTGACTAGCGGGAGTCAAGAGACCCAGTACTTC; V gene: TRBV5-1; D gene: TRBD2; J gene: TRBJ2-5; clone size: .
CDR3 protein: CASSEHRAGTGELFF; CDR3 DNA: TGTGCCAGCAGTGAACACAGGGCAGGCACCGGGGAGCTGTTTTTT; V gene: TRBV2; D gene: .; J gene: TRBJ2-2; clone size: .